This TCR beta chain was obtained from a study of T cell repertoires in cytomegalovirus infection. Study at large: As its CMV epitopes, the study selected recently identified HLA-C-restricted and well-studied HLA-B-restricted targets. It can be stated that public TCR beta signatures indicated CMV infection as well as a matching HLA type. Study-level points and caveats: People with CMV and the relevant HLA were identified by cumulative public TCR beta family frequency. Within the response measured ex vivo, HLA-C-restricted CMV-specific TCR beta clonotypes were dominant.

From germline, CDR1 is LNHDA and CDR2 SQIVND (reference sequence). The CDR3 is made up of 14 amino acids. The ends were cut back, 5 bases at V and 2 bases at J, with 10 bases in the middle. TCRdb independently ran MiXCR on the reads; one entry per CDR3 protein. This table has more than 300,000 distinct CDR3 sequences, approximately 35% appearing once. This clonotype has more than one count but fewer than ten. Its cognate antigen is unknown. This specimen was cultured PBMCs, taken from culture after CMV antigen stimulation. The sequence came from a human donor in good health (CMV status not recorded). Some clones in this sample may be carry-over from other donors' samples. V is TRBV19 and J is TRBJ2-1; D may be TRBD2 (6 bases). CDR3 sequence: CASSLRLAYNEQFF. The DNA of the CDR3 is TGTGCCAGTAGTCTCCGACTAGCCTACAATGAGCAGTTCTTC.